Below are 29 T cell receptor beta chains sequenced from a single sample in a study of CD8+CD57+ T cells in acquired aplastic anemia. Genomic DNA templated the TCR beta VDJ and CDR3 profiling. MiXCR, applied by TCRdb to the reads, yields one record per CDR3 protein. The table records roughly 240,000 distinct CDR3 sequences, 45% to 50% of them present only once. Previously, flow cytometry had revealed CD8+CD57+ cell expansion in the patients chosen for sequencing. Specimen: sorted CD4+, CD8+, or CD8+CD57+ T cells (not recorded which) from PBMCs. These receptors were obtained from a human donor with aplastic anemia.

The CDR3 sequence: CSVEVLANEQFF. The DNA for the CDR3 is TGCAGCGTTGAAGTGTTGGCCAATGAGCAGTTCTTC. The chain carries TRBV29-1 and TRBJ2-1, with no clear D. The CDR3 extends over 12 amino acids. CDR1 is SQVTM, CDR2 ANQGSEA, per germline. V shed 1 base and J shed 6 bases, with 7 bases lying between them.

The J gene is TRBJ1-5, the V gene TRBV11-2; no reliable D call. CDR3 length: 12 amino acids. CDR1 is SGHAT, CDR2 FQNNGV, per germline. Trimming took off 8 bases at V and 4 bases at J, with 9 bases between the two ends. CDR3 region: CASQSGNQPQHF. In nucleotides, the CDR3 is TGTGCCAGCCAATCCGGGAATCAGCCCCAGCATTTT.

There are many counts of this clonotype. V and J are TRBV7-9 and TRBJ2-1; 15 bases are shared with TRBD2. The CDR3 loop spans 17 amino acids. The V gene end was trimmed by 5 bases and the J gene end by 6 bases; junction bases not matched to a gene: 8. The germline V gene has CDR1 SEHNR and CDR2 FQNEAQ (reference sequence). The CDR3: CASSPRTSGRAFNEQFF. The CDR3 coding sequence is TGTGCCAGCAGCCCTCGGACTAGCGGGAGGGCCTTCAATGAGCAGTTCTTC. The variable domain in full, completed from reference TRBV7-9 and TRBJ2-1, reads DTGVSQNPRHKITKRGQNVTFRCDPISEHNRLYWYRQTLGQGPEFLTYFQNEAQLEKSRLLSDRFSAERPKGSFSTLEIQRTEQGDSAMYLCASSPRTSGRAFNEQFFGPGTRLTVL.

Only a few counts were recorded for this clonotype. One end of the junction varies from germline; a read error may be responsible. This chain joins TRBV10-3 and TRBJ2-6; the match to TRBD1 covers 9 bases. The CDR3 sequence is 19 residues long. Germline CDR1 reads ENHRY; CDR2 reads SYGVKD. The CDR3 here is CASSYSNPGTGIGANVLTF. CDR3 sequence (DNA): TGTGCCAGCAGTTACTCCAATCCCGGGACAGGGATTGGGGCCAACGTCCTGACTTTC.

Points on this clonotype: A much larger clonotype is one base distant, so this may be a read error. The genes are TRBV29-1 and TRBJ2-7; 12 bases are a match to TRBD2. The germline CDR1 and CDR2 sequences are SQVTM and ANQGSEA. CDR3 length equals 17 residues. V lost 1 base to trimming and J lost 3 bases; unmatched junction nucleotides: 10. CDR3 protein: CSVEVPQLAGGVYEQYF. DNA of the CDR3: TGCAGCGTTGAAGTACCCCAACTAGCGGGGGGCGTCTACGAGCAGTACTTC.

The J gene is TRBJ1-6, the V gene TRBV4-3, with D possibly matching TRBD1 (6 bases). V lost 1 base and J lost 7, with 8 bases in between. From germline, CDR1 is LGHNA and CDR2 YSLEER. The length of the CDR3 is 14 residues. The CDR3 DNA reads TGCGCCAGCAGCCAAGTGCAGGGGAATTCACCCCTCCACTTT. As protein: CASSQVQGNSPLHF.

At least ten counts were recorded for this clonotype. The CDR3, as DNA: TGTGCCAGCAGCTTTGTTAACACTGAAGCTTTCTTT. Translated: CASSFVNTEAFF. The rearrangement links TRBV5-4 to TRBJ1-1; no definite D call. In germline, CDR1 is SGHNT, CDR2 YYREEE (reference sequence). CDR3 length: 12 residues. V lost 2 bases to trimming and J lost 2 bases, with 4 bases between them.

At least ten counts were recorded for this clonotype. This chain uses TRBV20-1 with TRBJ2-7; 8 bases are shared with TRBD2. The CDR3 contains 13 residues. Losses at the gene ends were 6 bases for V and 0 bases for J; bases not matched to a gene: 4. CDR1 and CDR2 from the germline V gene are DFQATT and SNEGSKA (reference sequence). Written as DNA, the CDR3 is TGCAGTGCAAAAGGGACTAGCTCCTACGAGCAGTACTTC. It encodes CSAKGTSSYEQYF.

This chain connects TRBV7-2 to TRBJ2-1, with D perhaps TRBD1 (5 bases). CDR1 is SGHTA, CDR2 FQGNSA, per germline. CDR3 size: 14 residues. The V end lost 8 bases, the J end lost 0 bases, and 11 bases lay between the germline ends. DNA for the CDR3: TGTGCCAGCGTCCGCGACAGCTCCTACAATGAGCAGTTCTTC. Its translation is CASVRDSSYNEQFF. Complete variable domain (other parts from reference TRBV7-2 and TRBJ2-1): GAGVSQSPSNKVTEKGKDVELRCDPISGHTALYWYRQSLGQGLEFLIYFQGNSAPDKSGLPSDRFSAERTGGSVSTLTIQRTQQEDSAVYLCASVRDSSYNEQFFGPGTRLTVL.

This clonotype was detected many times. V is TRBV12-3 or TRBV12-4 and J is TRBJ2-1; 11 nucleotides match TRBD2. The CDR3 length is 17 residues. The trim removed 3 bases at V and 9 bases at J, leaving 13 bases unmatched. The DNA of the CDR3 is TGTGCCAGCAGTTTCACGCTAGCGGGGGGCTCATTTCGTGAGCAGTTCTTC. Translating it yields CASSFTLAGGSFREQFF.

The sample holds a few counts of this clonotype. No conserved phenylalanine or tryptophan is present at the end of the CDR3, so a read error is the likely explanation. V gene TRBV20-1 combines with J gene TRBJ1-1; tentative D call: TRBD1 (6 bases). Per the germline V gene, CDR1 is DFQATT and CDR2 is SNEGSKA (reference sequence). With 3 bases removed from V and 10 bases from J, the gap between germline ends came to 12 bases. The CDR3 length is 11 residues. CDR3 loop: CSARTARGAFS. Written as DNA, the CDR3 is TGCAGTGCTAGGACGGCCAGGGGAGCTTTCTCT.

This clonotype was recorded a few times. This may arise from a read error, as a much more abundant clone is one base away. The J gene is TRBJ1-2, the V gene TRBV2; no definite D call. The germline V gene has CDR1 SNHLY and CDR2 FYNNEI. The CDR3 spans 11 residues. The V gene lost 7 bases and the J gene lost 8 bases, with 11 bases spanning the gap. In DNA, the CDR3 is TGTGCCAGCATGACAAGTTCCGGCTACACCTTC. It codes for CASMTSSGYTF.

At least ten counts were recorded for this clonotype. The J gene is TRBJ1-1, the V gene TRBV11-2; possible D gene TRBD1, 5 bases. V dropped 7 bases and J dropped 2 bases, with 20 bases sitting between them. The length of the CDR3 is 16 residues. Germline V gene sequence: CDR1 SGHAT, CDR2 FQNNGV. The CDR3 nucleotides are TGTGCCAGCACCCTGGACACCTGGGAGGCTAACACTGAAGCTTTCTTT. Its protein product is CASTLDTWEANTEAFF.

This clonotype occurred many times. The chain has TRBV13 and TRBJ2-1; the match to TRBD2 covers 9 bases. Germline V gives CDR1 PRHDT, CDR2 FYEKMQ (reference sequence). This CDR3 has 14 residues. V shed 1 base, J shed 6 bases, and the junction held 1 base outside the gene matches. The CDR3 region has the DNA TGTGCCAGCAGCTTAGAAGCGGGGGGCAATGAGCAGTTCTTC. Residues: CASSLEAGGNEQFF.

V is TRBV7-3 and J is TRBJ1-2; D is uncertain. The CDR3 loop spans 13 amino acids. Germline CDR1 reads SGHTA; CDR2 reads FQGTGA. V shed 5 bases and J shed 7 bases, with 14 bases lying between them. In DNA form, the CDR3 reads TGTGCCAGCAGCCTTGAGCCTACTGGTGGCTACACCTTC. Translated: CASSLEPTGGYTF.

This clonotype has more than one count but fewer than ten. This sequence joins TRBV6-5 and TRBJ2-1, with unresolved D. The CDR3 spans 14 residues. V lost 5 bases, J lost 1 base, and 9 bases lay in between. Germline loops: CDR1 MNHEY, CDR2 SVGAGI. In nucleotides, the CDR3 is TGTGCCAGCAGTAATCCTAGTTCCTACAATGAGCAGTTCTTC. Translating it yields CASSNPSSYNEQFF.

This clonotype was seen only once. The rearrangement uses TRBV28 and TRBJ2-7; D possibly corresponds to TRBD1 (6 bases). The germline CDR1 and CDR2 sequences are MDHEN and SYDVKM. CDR3 length equals 15 residues. V lost 6 bases to trimming and J lost 2 bases, with 17 bases between them. The CDR3 nucleotides are TGTGCCAGCAGCTTAATCGACAGGCTCCCCTACGAGCAGTACTTC. This codes for CASSLIDRLPYEQYF. Combining the CDR3 with reference TRBV28 and TRBJ2-7 gives the whole variable domain DVKVTQSSRYLVKRTGEKVFLECVQDMDHENMFWYRQDPGLGLRLIYFSYDVKMKEKGDIPEGYSVSREKKERFSLILESASTNQTSMYLCASSLIDRLPYEQYFGPGTRLTVT.

The chain couples TRBV20-1 to TRBJ2-1, with 9 nucleotides matching TRBD1. V gave up 5 bases and J gave up 6 bases; unmatched junction bases: 5. Germline CDR1 reads DFQATT; CDR2 reads SNEGSKA (reference sequence). This CDR3 has 13 residues. The CDR3 DNA is TGCAGTGCTTACCGGGACAGGGCCAATGAGCAGTTCTTC. It translates to CSAYRDRANEQFF.

This clonotype was recorded at least ten times. The genes are TRBV15 and TRBJ1-2; 7 bases are shared with TRBD1. This CDR3 region has 17 residues. The germline CDR1 and CDR2 sequences are LNHNV and YYDKDF (reference sequence). V lost 0 bases, J lost 0 bases, and 7 bases stayed unmatched. The CDR3 DNA reads TGTGCCACCAGCAGAGAACGGACAGGCGCTGCTAACTATGGCTACACCTTC. It codes for CATSRERTGAANYGYTF. Complete variable domain (other parts from reference TRBV15 and TRBJ1-2): DAMVIQNPRYQVTQFGKPVTLSCSQTLNHNVMYWYQQKSSQAPKLLFHYYDKDFNNEADTPDNFQSRRPNTSFCFLDIRSPGLGDTAMYLCATSRERTGAANYGYTFGSGTRLTVV.

The V gene is TRBV15, the J gene TRBJ2-1; D remains unclear. V lost 0 bases to trimming and J lost 10 bases, with 10 bases between them. CDR3 length: 13 amino acids. Germline values: CDR1 LNHNV, CDR2 YYDKDF (reference sequence). CDR3 residues: CATSRDNLEEQFF. For the CDR3, the DNA is TGTGCCACCAGCAGAGATAATTTGGAGGAGCAGTTCTTC.

The V gene is TRBV7-9, the J gene TRBJ2-5, with D hard to call. The CDR3 covers 15 residues. Trimming removed 5 bases from V and 0 bases from J, with 13 bases in between. In germline, CDR1 is SEHNR, CDR2 FQNEAQ (reference sequence). Here the CDR3 DNA reads TGTGCCAGCAGCGATTATGTGATGCACCAAGAGACCCAGTACTTC. This gives the protein CASSDYVMHQETQYF.

This clonotype was recorded many times. The chain carries TRBV9 and TRBJ1-1, with a possible D match to TRBD1 (6 bases). The CDR3 extends over 16 amino acids. Trimming took off 0 bases at V and 1 base at J, with 13 bases between the two ends. Germline CDR1 reads SGDLS; CDR2 reads YYNGEE. CDR3 in amino acids: CASSVADSVPNTEAFF. Written as DNA, the CDR3 is TGTGCCAGCAGCGTAGCGGACAGTGTCCCGAACACTGAAGCTTTCTTT.

This clonotype was observed a few times. V and J are TRBV13 and TRBJ2-3, with D unresolved. CDR3 length: 15 residues. Trimming took off 6 bases at V and 3 bases at J, with 16 bases between the two ends. Germline lookup yields CDR1 PRHDT and CDR2 FYEKMQ (reference sequence). The CDR3 region has the DNA TGTGCCAGCAGATCTCGATTTGACGAGACAGATACGCAGTATTTT. This translates into CASRSRFDETDTQYF.

This clonotype was counted at least ten times. The V and J genes are TRBV19 and TRBJ1-3; D gene uncertain. The germline V and J ends were trimmed by 3 bases and 0 bases, with 6 bases remaining between them. The CDR3 covers 14 residues. Germline V gene lookup returns CDR1 LNHDA and CDR2 SQIVND (reference sequence). CDR3 region: CASSMLHSGNTIYF. The CDR3 DNA reads as TGTGCCAGTAGTATGCTCCACTCTGGAAACACCATATATTTT.

The J gene is TRBJ1-1, the V gene TRBV7-3; D is unresolved. Per germline, CDR1 SGHTA and CDR2 FQGTGA. The length of the CDR3 is 14 residues. V was clipped by 1 base and J by 4 bases, with 10 bases between them. The DNA for the CDR3 is TGTGCCAGCAGCTTAATAGCAGGACCCACTGAAGCTTTCTTT. It specifies CASSLIAGPTEAFF.

This clonotype was counted ten times or more. CDR3 sequence: CASSLSGTGSPLHF. Here the CDR3 DNA reads TGTGCCAGCAGTTTATCGGGGACAGGTTCACCCCTCCACTTT. The chain couples TRBV28 to TRBJ1-6, with 8 bases aligning to TRBD1. The germline CDR1 and CDR2 sequences are MDHEN and SYDVKM. The CDR3 has 14 residues. J gave up 9 bases and V 1 base, and 2 bases lay outside the gene matches. Full variable domain (rest looked up from reference TRBV28 and TRBJ1-6): DVKVTQSSRYLVKRTGEKVFLECVQDMDHENMFWYRQDPGLGLRLIYFSYDVKMKEKGDIPEGYSVSREKKERFSLILESASTNQTSMYLCASSLSGTGSPLHFGNGTRLTVT.

This clonotype has at least ten counts. A junction end diverges from the germline sequence, so it may reflect a read error. The chain couples TRBV5-6 to TRBJ1-6, with D maybe TRBD1 (5 bases). The CDR3 extends over 16 amino acids. The V gene's germline CDR1 is SGHDT and CDR2 YYEEEE. The CDR3 DNA sequence: TGTGCCAGCAGCTTTTCCCGGCAGGGCTATCATTCACCCCTCCACTTT. Residues: CASSFSRQGYHSPLHF.

The table lists this clonotype with a few counts. V and J are TRBV5-1 and TRBJ2-3; possible D gene TRBD2, 5 bases. Germline V gives CDR1 SGHRS, CDR2 YFSETQ. The CDR3 is 11 amino acids. V lost 4 bases and J lost 6, with 6 bases in between. The CDR3 DNA reads as TGCGCCAGCAGCGGGAGTGATACGCAGTATTTT. Its translation is CASSGSDTQYF.

Judged by abundance, this clonotype is medium-sized. The chain employs TRBV25-1 and TRBJ1-6; 8 bases are shared with TRBD1. The ends lost 4 bases at V and 7 bases at J; junction bases unmatched: 6. Germline loops: CDR1 MGHDK, CDR2 SYGVNS. This CDR3 comprises 15 residues. This chain's CDR3 is CASSATGTGNSPLHF. The CDR3 bases are TGTGCCAGCAGTGCGACCGGGACAGGCAATTCACCCCTCCACTTT.